The 18 T cell receptor beta chains given below trace back to one sample, sequenced in a study of persistence of HIV-infected CD4 T cells. The libraries were made with immunoSEQ version 4 in survey mode. TCRdb's copy holds only in-frame clones and misses some; the assay was immunoSEQ multiplex PCR. There are more than 30,000 clones in the sample; approximately 85% occur only once, and roughly 0.97% lies in the top ten. The stimulus was an HIV-1 Gag 15-mer peptide pool, about 1 ug/peptide/mL. Sorted nonresponding memory CD4+ T cells were CD40L-negative, CD69-negative, CD45RO-high. These TCRs are of unknown antigen specificity. Sequenced material: cultured CD4+ T cells from PBMCs, taken from a patient who received antiretroviral therapy. The receptor source for this set is an adult with HIV. The donor label of this sample is uncertain.

The chain joins TRBV5-1 to TRBJ1-2; D gene ambiguous. The germline gives CDR1 SGHRS, CDR2 YFSETQ. CDR3 length: 15 residues. V was pared by 2 bases and J by 0 bases, with 11 bases between. The DNA for the CDR3 is TGCGCCAGCAGCTTTGGACGCAATTCTAACTATGGCTACACCTTC. Translated, it gives CASSFGRNSNYGYTF.

The V and J genes are TRBV18 and TRBJ1-1, with unresolved D. Germline V gene lookup returns CDR1 KGHSH and CDR2 LQKENI. This CDR3 comprises 15 residues. The germline V and J ends were trimmed by 6 bases and 2 bases, with 16 bases remaining between them. CDR3 coding DNA: TGTGCCAGCTCCCCCTTTGAACGAACCAACACTGAAGCTTTCTTT. Translated: CASSPFERTNTEAFF.

The rearrangement joins TRBV10-3 to TRBJ2-3; TRBD2 might be the D (7 bases). Germline V gene data show CDR1 as ENHRY and CDR2 as SYGVKD. The CDR3 loop spans 14 amino acids. The V and J ends lost 7 bases and 0 bases respectively, with 11 bases between them. The CDR3 nucleotides read TGTGCCATCAAAGGGGGGGCTAGCACAGATACGCAGTATTTT. As protein: CAIKGGASTDTQYF.

The rearrangement joins TRBV7-8 to TRBJ1-2, with D unclear. The CDR3 loop spans 16 amino acids. Germline V CDR1 and CDR2: SGHVS, FQNEAQ. V lost 0 bases to trimming and J lost 8 bases, with 19 bases between them. In nucleotides, the CDR3 is TGTGCCAGCAGCTTAGCACCCCCGGGCGCTGGTAACGGCTACACCTTC. Its translation: CASSLAPPGAGNGYTF.

The chain couples TRBV29-1 to TRBJ1-1; tentatively, D is TRBD1 (6 bases). CDR3 size: 14 residues. The V and J ends lost 6 bases and 1 base respectively, with 15 bases between them. Germline V CDR1 and CDR2: SQVTM, ANQGSEA. The CDR3 region is CSVHRDLRNTEAFF. The CDR3 nucleotides are TGCAGCGTGCACAGGGATTTGAGGAACACTGAAGCTTTCTTT.

This clone was seen a handful of times. The chain uses TRBV2 and TRBJ1-1, with D unresolved. V was pared by 0 bases and J by 4 bases, with 12 bases between. Germline loops: CDR1 SNHLY, CDR2 FYNNEI. CDR3 length: 15 amino acids. The CDR3 region has the DNA TGTGCCAGCAGTGAAGCAGGAGGGCAAACCACTGAAGCTTTCTTT. Amino acids: CASSEAGGQTTEAFF.

This rearrangement joins TRBV20-1 to TRBJ1-2, with D tentatively TRBD1 (6 bases). The CDR3 covers 13 residues. Trimming pared 3 bases from V and 3 bases from J, leaving 11 bases between. Germline V lookup: CDR1 DFQATT, CDR2 SNEGSKA (reference sequence). CDR3 amino acids: CSASPRGDYGYTF. CDR3 nucleotides: TGCAGTGCTAGTCCCAGGGGCGACTATGGCTACACCTTC.

Points on this clone: This same CDR3 is encoded by further DNA sequences in the sample. The chain has TRBV18 and TRBJ2-5; weak D call: TRBD2 (6 bases). The CDR3 is made up of 14 amino acids. V lost 1 base, J lost 4 bases, and 10 bases lay in between. The germline gives CDR1 KGHSH, CDR2 LQKENI. The CDR3 DNA reads TGTGCCAGCTCACCACGGAGGGGCCGAGAGACCCAGTACTTC. Its translation: CASSPRRGRETQYF.

This clone was observed a handful of times. The genes are TRBV10-3 and TRBJ1-4; D gene uncertain. Trimming left V 0 bases short and J 5 bases short, with 13 bases between. The CDR3 is 16 residues long. Per germline, CDR1 ENHRY and CDR2 SYGVKD. This CDR3 is CAISESKAGANEKLFF. The CDR3 DNA follows: TGTGCCATCAGTGAGTCGAAGGCGGGTGCCAATGAAAAACTGTTTTTT.

This clone has a handful of counts. The gene calls are TRBV6-5 and TRBJ1-5; D is ambiguous. The length of the CDR3 is 14 residues. The ends were cut back, 2 bases at V and 3 bases at J, with 8 bases in the middle. CDR1 is MNHEY, CDR2 SVGAGI, per germline. The CDR3 reads CASSYGESNQPQHF. In DNA, the CDR3 is TGTGCCAGCAGTTACGGGGAATCCAATCAGCCCCAGCATTTT.

The chain employs TRBV2 and TRBJ2-5; unclear D gene. Germline V gene lookup returns CDR1 SNHLY and CDR2 FYNNEI. The CDR3 runs to 13 residues. V gave up 8 bases and J gave up 3 bases, with 13 bases separating them. The chain's CDR3 is CASVASRKETQYF. CDR3 DNA: TGTGCCAGCGTGGCTTCTCGAAAAGAGACCCAGTACTTC. Full variable domain (remainder filled in from reference TRBV2 and TRBJ2-5): EPEVTQTPSHQVTQMGQEVILRCVPISNHLYFYWYRQILGQKVEFLVSFYNNEISEKSEIFDDQFSVERPDGSNFTLKIRSTKLEDSAMYFCASVASRKETQYFGPGTRLLVL.

The rearrangement uses TRBV7-8 and TRBJ2-1, with 11 positions matching TRBD2. The CDR3 is made up of 15 amino acids. Germline loops: CDR1 SGHVS, CDR2 FQNEAQ. V gave up 0 bases and J gave up 6 bases; unmatched junction bases: 1. In DNA, the CDR3 is TGTGCCAGCAGCTTAGCTAGCGGGGGGGGCAATGAGCAGTTCTTC. Residues: CASSLASGGGNEQFF.

The CDR3 DNA follows: TGTGCCAGCAGCTTAGGGACCGGAGGCCCGGGACAGCTACAAGAGACCCAGTACTTC. Its translation is CASSLGTGGPGQLQETQYF. The chain employs TRBV7-7 and TRBJ2-5; TRBD1 matches at 7 bases. J was trimmed by 2 bases and V by 1 base; bases with no gene match: 16. Germline lookup yields CDR1 SSHAT and CDR2 FNYEAQ (reference sequence). This CDR3 is 19 amino acids long. Combining the CDR3 with reference TRBV7-7 and TRBJ2-5 gives the whole variable domain GAGVSQSPRYKVTKRGQDVTLRCDPISSHATLYWYQQALGQGPEFLTYFNYEAQPDKSGLPSDRFSAERPEGSISTLTIQRTEQRDSAMYRCASSLGTGGPGQLQETQYFGPGTRLLVL.

The V gene is TRBV30, the J gene TRBJ2-7; TRBD1 is a possible D gene (6 bases). The CDR3 is made up of 14 amino acids. The germline V and J ends were trimmed by 1 base and 6 bases, with 16 bases remaining between them. Germline loops: CDR1 GTSNPN, CDR2 SVGIG (reference sequence). CDR3 DNA sequence: TGTGCCTGGAGTGGATCAGGGGTTAGGATCGAGCAGTACTTC. It yields the protein CAWSGSGVRIEQYF. Supplemented by reference TRBV30 and TRBJ2-7, the full variable domain reads SQTIHQWPATLVQPVGSPLSLECTVEGTSNPNLYWYRQAAGRGLQLLFYSVGIGQISSEVPQNLSASRPQDRQFILSSKKLLLSDSGFYLCAWSGSGVRIEQYFGPGTRLTVT.

The V call is TRBV30, the J call TRBJ1-5; the match to TRBD1 covers 10 bases. Germline CDR1 and CDR2: GTSNPN and SVGIG (reference sequence). V was clipped by 1 base and J by 5 bases; unmatched bases: 2. CDR3 size: 14 residues. The chain's CDR3 is CAWSGQGAYQPQHF. The CDR3 coding sequence is TGTGCCTGGAGTGGACAGGGGGCATATCAGCCCCAGCATTTT. Complete variable domain (other parts from reference TRBV30 and TRBJ1-5): SQTIHQWPATLVQPVGSPLSLECTVEGTSNPNLYWYRQAAGRGLQLLFYSVGIGQISSEVPQNLSASRPQDRQFILSSKKLLLSDSGFYLCAWSGQGAYQPQHFGDGTRLSIL.

This chain uses TRBV6-5 with TRBJ1-1; TRBD1 matches at 10 bases. Germline V CDR1 and CDR2: MNHEY, SVGAGI. After removal of 1 base from V and 8 bases from J, the junction contained 7 bases not matched to a gene. This CDR3 has 15 amino acids. CDR3 in DNA: TGTGCCAGCAGTTACTTCGGACAGGGGGGGTCCGAAGCTTTCTTT. This sequence encodes CASSYFGQGGSEAFF.

This CDR3 reads CASRGGPNQPQHF. CDR3 DNA sequence: TGTGCCAGCAGAGGGGGTCCGAATCAGCCCCAGCATTTT. The chain links TRBV12-3 or TRBV12-4 to TRBJ1-5; D may be TRBD1 (6 bases). V lost 6 bases and J lost 4, with 10 bases in between. The CDR3 is 13 residues long.

Here the CDR3 reads CASSLRGQGYQPQHF. CDR3 DNA: TGTGCCAGCAGTTTACGTGGGCAGGGTTATCAGCCCCAGCATTTT. The V call is TRBV27, the J call TRBJ1-5; weak D call: TRBD1 (5 bases). Germline V gene lookup returns CDR1 MNHEY and CDR2 SMNVEV (reference sequence). The CDR3 length is 15 residues. Trimming took 2 bases from V and 5 from J, leaving 13 bases between them.